This entry lists 17 T cell receptor beta chains sequenced from one sample in a study of a mutant IDH1 vaccine in newly diagnosed glioma. Libraries were prepared by immunoSEQ multiplex PCR; TCRdb keeps only in-frame clonotypes and omits some of them. The table lists 40,000 to 55,000 clones, approximately 80% of them singletons. Indicated time point: week 35, safety follow-up. It was 300 ug of mutant IDH1 20-mer peptide that made up each vaccine dose, given with topical imiquimod. For these receptors, no antigen is known. Sequenced material: PBMCs, taken from a glioma patient whose treatment included an IDH1 peptide vaccine. The receptors come from a man aged 40-50 years with glioma.

The chain is built from TRBV29-1 and TRBJ1-2; unclear D gene. CDR3 length: 13 residues. Between the trimmed V and J ends, which lost 2 bases and 8 bases, there was a span of 15 bases. Per germline, CDR1 SQVTM and CDR2 ANQGSEA. In nucleotides, the CDR3 is TGCAGCGTTGAACGGCAGGATGCGGAGGGCTACACCTTC. Translated, it gives CSVERQDAEGYTF. Full variable domain (remainder filled in from reference TRBV29-1 and TRBJ1-2): SAVISQKPSRDICQRGTSLTIQCQVDSQVTMMFWYRQQPGQSLTLIATANQGSEATYESGFVIDKFPISRPNLTFSTLTVSNMSPEDSSIYLCSVERQDAEGYTFGSGTRLTVV.

The gene calls are TRBV27 and TRBJ2-1, with D perhaps given as TRBD1 or TRBD2 (5 bases each). Germline V lookup: CDR1 MNHEY, CDR2 SMNVEV (reference sequence). The CDR3 totals 13 residues. V lost 2 bases to trimming and J lost 8 bases, with 10 bases between them. In nucleotides, the CDR3 is TGTGCCAGCAGTTTACGAGGGGCTTATGAGCAGTTCTTC. Its protein is CASSLRGAYEQFF.

The chain employs TRBV5-3 and TRBJ2-7, with TRBD1 as a possible D gene (6 bases). TRBV5-3 is designated an ORF whose function remains uncertain. The CDR3 loop spans 13 amino acids. V was pared by 6 bases and J by 2 bases, with 12 bases between. The CDR3 coding sequence is TGTGCCAGAATTATCAGGGGCCCCTACGAGCAGTACTTC. This codes for CARIIRGPYEQYF.

The chain combines TRBV19 with TRBJ1-2, with D perhaps TRBD1 (5 bases). V was pared by 8 bases and J by 8 bases, with 15 bases between. Germline assignment: CDR1 LNHDA and CDR2 SQIVND (reference sequence). The CDR3 loop spans 12 amino acids. The DNA of the CDR3 is TGTGCCAGTTGGGGCTATCAGGACGGCTACACCTTC. This codes for CASWGYQDGYTF.

The genes are TRBV5-6 and TRBJ2-7; TRBD2 might be the D (6 bases). The CDR3 has 12 amino acids. CDR1 and CDR2 (germline): SGHDT, YYEEEE. Trimming removed 6 bases at V and 5 bases at J, with 12 bases between. The CDR3 nucleotides read TGTGCCAGCACCCGGTGGGAGGACGAGCAGTACTTC. This codes for CASTRWEDEQYF.

This chain uses TRBV5-1 with TRBJ2-5; no firm D call. This CDR3 has 14 amino acids. With 3 bases removed from V and 6 bases from J, the gap between germline ends came to 15 bases. Per germline, CDR1 SGHRS and CDR2 YFSETQ. This CDR3 is CASSSPDLAKTQYF. DNA for the CDR3: TGCGCCAGCAGCTCGCCGGACCTCGCCAAGACCCAGTACTTC. The full variable domain, its missing parts supplied by reference TRBV5-1 and TRBJ2-5, is KAGVTQTPRYLIKTRGQQVTLSCSPISGHRSVSWYQQTPGQGLQFLFEYFSETQRNKGNFPGRFSGRQFSNSRSEMNVSTLELGDSALYLCASSSPDLAKTQYFGPGTRLLVL.

This chain connects TRBV5-1 to TRBJ2-5; 9 bases match TRBD1. The end of the DNA aligns better with TRBJ2-7, so the J call may be wrong. Germline CDR1 reads SGHRS; CDR2 reads YFSETQ. This CDR3 comprises 14 residues. CDR3 in DNA: TGCGCCAGCCCGAACGGGACAGGGTTTCACGAGCAGTACTTC. Encoded protein: CASPNGTGFHEQYF.

This rearrangement joins TRBV27 to TRBJ1-1, with D unclear. Germline CDR1 is MNHEY and CDR2 is SMNVEV (reference sequence). Trimming removed 4 bases from V and 1 base from J, with 13 bases in between. The CDR3 runs 15 residues. The CDR3 region is CASSYNTGWNTEAFF. Here the CDR3 DNA reads TGTGCCAGCAGTTACAACACGGGGTGGAACACTGAAGCTTTCTTT.

The chain links TRBV9 to TRBJ2-1; D uncertain. Trimming cost V 0 bases and J 4 bases, with 14 bases left between them. The V gene's germline CDR1 is SGDLS and CDR2 YYNGEE. This CDR3 is built from 16 residues. The CDR3 nucleotides are TGTGCCAGCAGCGTAGATCTCGGAATAGGATACAATGAGCAGTTCTTC. Its protein product is CASSVDLGIGYNEQFF.

A few counts support this clone. The V and J genes are TRBV21-1 and TRBJ2-1; TRBD1, the D gene given by the table, was not confirmed from the DNA. TRBV21-1 is flagged as a pseudogene. There are 13 residues in the CDR3. The CDR3 nucleotides are TGTGCCAGCACCGAACCAGCGGGACAGGGAAAGTTCTTC. This gives the protein CASTEPAGQGKFF.

The V gene is TRBV7-9, the J gene TRBJ1-2; no reliable D call. V dropped 5 bases and J dropped 6 bases, with 16 bases sitting between them. There are 14 residues in the CDR3. Germline-derived CDR1 and CDR2 are SEHNR and FQNEAQ (reference sequence). This CDR3 is CASSRGQGIDGYTF. The CDR3 nucleotides are TGTGCCAGCAGCCGAGGCCAAGGGATCGATGGCTACACCTTC.

This chain joins TRBV7-9 and TRBJ2-7; 10 positions match TRBD1. Losses at the gene ends were 4 bases for V and 6 bases for J; bases not matched to a gene: 6. The CDR3 consists of 14 residues. Germline lookup yields CDR1 SEHNR and CDR2 FQNEAQ (reference sequence). The CDR3 DNA reads TGTGCCAGCAGCTCGAGGACAGGGGGAATCGAGCAGTACTTC. It translates to CASSSRTGGIEQYF.

The V gene is TRBV9, the J gene TRBJ2-6; no clear D gene. V was trimmed by 5 bases and J by 1 base, leaving 7 bases between them. Germline loops: CDR1 SGDLS, CDR2 YYNGEE. The CDR3 sequence is 14 residues long. CDR3 amino acids: CASRATSGANVLTF. DNA of the CDR3: TGTGCCAGCAGAGCGACTTCTGGGGCCAACGTCCTGACTTTC.

This clone occurred a few times. V usage is TRBV5-4 and J usage is TRBJ1-1, with D unresolved. CDR1 SGHNT and CDR2 YYREEE come from the germline V gene (reference sequence). The V end lost 0 bases, the J end lost 3 bases, and 6 bases lay between the germline ends. This CDR3 comprises 13 residues. This CDR3 is CASSLDRYTEAFF. In nucleotides, the CDR3 is TGTGCCAGCAGCTTGGACCGATACACTGAAGCTTTCTTT.

This clone was found a few times. V gene TRBV20-1 combines with J gene TRBJ2-5; D perhaps matches TRBD1 (5 bases). There are 11 residues in the CDR3. The germline V gene encodes CDR1 DFQATT and CDR2 SNEGSKA (reference sequence). Trimming removed 3 bases at V and 5 bases at J, with 7 bases between. CDR3 DNA sequence: TGCAGTGCTAGGGGGCAGGAGACCCAGTACTTC. This sequence encodes CSARGQETQYF.

The chain recombines TRBV5-1 with TRBJ2-7, with D unclear. Trimming took off 3 bases at V and 4 bases at J, with 5 bases between the two ends. The CDR3 is 11 amino acids. Germline-derived CDR1 and CDR2 are SGHRS and YFSETQ. DNA for the CDR3: TGCGCCAGCAGCTCCGAATACGAGCAGTACTTC. It translates to CASSSEYEQYF.

The chain uses TRBV2 and TRBJ2-5, with a possible D match to TRBD2 (6 bases). This CDR3 has 15 amino acids. V was cut by 1 base and J by 1 base, with 10 bases left in between. Germline V gives CDR1 SNHLY, CDR2 FYNNEI. The CDR3 DNA follows: TGTGCCAGCAGTGAAGTGGCGGGGCCCCAAGAGACCCAGTACTTC. This translates into CASSEVAGPQETQYF. The full variable domain, completed using reference TRBV2 and TRBJ2-5, is EPEVTQTPSHQVTQMGQEVILRCVPISNHLYFYWYRQILGQKVEFLVSFYNNEISEKSEIFDDQFSVERPDGSNFTLKIRSTKLEDSAMYFCASSEVAGPQETQYFGPGTRLLVL.